A selection of T cell receptor beta chains follows, all from one sample in a study of long-term antiretroviral therapy in people with HIV. The table came from immunoSEQ multiplex PCR; TCRdb's copy has only in-frame clones and leaves some out. This sample has about 20,000 clones, with more than 70% found just once. Sequences were derived from unsorted PBMCs, sampled 1.3 years after starting antiretroviral therapy. These receptors all stem from a man between 60 and 70 years old with HIV. CDR3s include the opening cysteine and the closing phenylalanine or tryptophan. D genes are given only for firm matches.

V gene: TRBV18
D gene: .
J gene: TRBJ2-5
CDR3 protein: CASSPESEGWTQYF
CDR3 DNA: TGTGCCAGCTCACCGGAGAGCGAGGGGTGGACCCAGTACTTC

V gene: TRBV4-3
D gene: .
J gene: TRBJ1-2
CDR3 protein: CASSQTHGGRGYTF
CDR3 DNA: TGCGCCAGCAGCCAAACACACGGGGGCAGGGGCTACACCTTC

V gene: TRBV7-2
D gene: .
J gene: TRBJ2-3
CDR3 protein: CASSFYTDTQYF
CDR3 DNA: TGTGCCAGCAGCTTTTACACAGATACGCAGTATTTT

V gene: TRBV6-1
D gene: .
J gene: TRBJ1-2
CDR3 protein: CASGVSGAYYGYTF
CDR3 DNA: TGTGCCAGCGGGGTGTCGGGGGCTTACTATGGCTACACCTTC

V gene: TRBV5-6
D gene: .
J gene: TRBJ1-2
CDR3 protein: CASSLRYAGLHGYTF
CDR3 DNA: TGTGCCAGCAGCTTGAGGTACGCAGGGCTTCATGGCTACACCTTC

V gene: TRBV5-8
D gene: TRBD2
J gene: TRBJ2-3
CDR3 protein: CASSLSSTSAQGSQYF
CDR3 DNA: TGTGCCAGCAGCTTGAGTTCGACTAGCGCCCAAGGTTCGCAGTATTTT

V gene: TRBV5-4
D gene: TRBD2
J gene: TRBJ2-5
CDR3 protein: CASSRRGGQETQYF
CDR3 DNA: TGTGCCAGCAGCCGGCGGGGAGGGCAAGAGACCCAGTACTTC

V gene: TRBV10-2
D gene: TRBD1
J gene: TRBJ2-7
CDR3 protein: CASSEGTGVPYEQYF
CDR3 DNA: TGCGCCAGCAGTGAAGGGACAGGGGTTCCCTACGAGCAGTACTTC

V gene: TRBV6-6
D gene: TRBD2
J gene: TRBJ2-3
CDR3 protein: CATKPGGGVGTDTQYF
CDR3 DNA: TGTGCCACCAAGCCGGGCGGGGGGGTAGGCACAGATACGCAGTATTTT

V gene: TRBV4-1
D gene: TRBD2
J gene: TRBJ2-7
CDR3 protein: CASSQLAGGQYEQYF
CDR3 DNA: TGCGCCAGCAGCCAACTAGCGGGGGGTCAATACGAGCAGTACTTC

V gene: TRBV4-1
D gene: .
J gene: TRBJ1-1
CDR3 protein: CASSHSHGGTEAFF
CDR3 DNA: TGCGCCAGCAGCCACTCCCACGGGGGCACTGAAGCTTTCTTT

V gene: TRBV9
D gene: .
J gene: TRBJ2-1
CDR3 protein: CASSVVGGSYNEQFF
CDR3 DNA: TGTGCCAGCAGCGTAGTTGGGGGCTCCTACAATGAGCAGTTCTTC

V gene: TRBV6-6
D gene: .
J gene: TRBJ2-7
CDR3 protein: CASTLDSNYEQYF
CDR3 DNA: TGTGCCAGCACTCTCGACAGCAACTACGAGCAGTACTTC

V gene: TRBV6-5
D gene: TRBD1
J gene: TRBJ1-5
CDR3 protein: CASSPTGFWDQPQHF
CDR3 DNA: TGTGCCAGCAGTCCGACAGGGTTTTGGGATCAGCCCCAGCATTTT

V gene: TRBV27
D gene: .
J gene: TRBJ2-6
CDR3 protein: CASSLSWLARGLTGANVLTF
CDR3 DNA: TGTGCCAGCAGTTTATCGTGGCTGGCCAGGGGTCTCACTGGGGCCAACGTCCTGACTTTC

V gene: TRBV7-9
D gene: .
J gene: TRBJ2-5
CDR3 protein: CASETQDRETQYF
CDR3 DNA: TGTGCTTCCGAGACCCAAGATCGGGAGACCCAGTACTTC